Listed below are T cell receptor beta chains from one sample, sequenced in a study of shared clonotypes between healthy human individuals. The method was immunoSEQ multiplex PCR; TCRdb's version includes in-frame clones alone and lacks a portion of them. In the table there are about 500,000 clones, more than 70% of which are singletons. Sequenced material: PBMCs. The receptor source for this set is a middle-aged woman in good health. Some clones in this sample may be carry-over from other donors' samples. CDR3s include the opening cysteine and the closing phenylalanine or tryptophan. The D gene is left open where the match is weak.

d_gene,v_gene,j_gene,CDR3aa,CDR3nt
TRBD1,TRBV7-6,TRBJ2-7,CASSQRTGNYEQYF,TGTGCCAGCAGCCAGAGGACAGGGAACTACGAGCAGTACTTC
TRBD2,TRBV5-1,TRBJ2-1,CASRGTSGSNEQFF,TGCGCCAGCAGAGGGACTAGCGGTTCCAATGAGCAGTTCTTC
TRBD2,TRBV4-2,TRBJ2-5,CASSQGLAGGPGTQYF,TGTGCCAGCAGCCAAGGGTTAGCGGGAGGGCCGGGGACCCAGTACTTC
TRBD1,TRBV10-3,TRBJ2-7,CAIRRTGSSYEQYF,TGTGCCATCAGAAGGACAGGGAGCTCCTACGAGCAGTACTTC
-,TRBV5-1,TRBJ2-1,CASSVDRSYNEQFF,TGCGCCAGCAGCGTGGACAGATCCTACAATGAGCAGTTCTTC
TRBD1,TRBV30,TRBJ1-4,CACRDRGWATNEKLFF,TGTGCCTGCCGGGACAGGGGCTGGGCAACTAATGAAAAACTGTTTTTT
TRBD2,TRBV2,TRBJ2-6,CASSLGLAGVGGANVLTF,TGTGCCAGCAGCTTAGGACTAGCGGGAGTGGGTGGGGCCAACGTCCTGACTTTC
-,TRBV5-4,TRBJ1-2,CASSPDRGANYGYTF,TGTGCCAGCAGCCCGGACAGAGGAGCTAACTATGGCTACACCTTC
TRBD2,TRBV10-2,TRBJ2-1,CASSALAAHEQFF,TGCGCCAGCAGTGCTCTAGCGGCTCATGAGCAGTTCTTC
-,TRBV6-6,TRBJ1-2,CASSYSTTATAGYTF,TGTGCCAGCAGTTACTCGACTACGGCGACTGCAGGCTACACCTTC